The clone carrying this T cell receptor (beta chain) was counted only a few times. What it binds is unknown. The data are from a study of CD8+ T cells in alopecia areata. In germline, CDR1 is LGHNT, CDR2 FRNRAP. J lost 0 bases, V lost 1 base, and 1 base had no gene match. This CDR3 contains 16 residues. Extraction of RNA preceded its reverse transcription into cDNA, which served as the sequencing template. Profiling relied on immunoSEQ multiplex PCR, and the TCRdb table lists in-frame clones only, not all of them. The sample lists 150,000 to 200,000 clones, around 60% occurring once. Treatment indicated: oral pan-JAK inhibitor, 5-10 mg twice daily. Sorted populations comprised CD4+ and CD8+ T cells obtained from PBMCs. Points from the study as a whole: Greater clonality was observed in lesional scalp samples, especially alopecia totalis/universalis, versus normal scalp.

The TCR sequence derives from a human donor with alopecia areata. The chain has TRBV12-5 and TRBJ2-5; 11 nucleotides agree with TRBD2. Source: CD4+ T cells sorted from blood, taken at week 24, from a patient treated with tofacitinib. CDR3 loop: CASGLGTSGYQETQYF. Written as DNA, the CDR3 is TGTGCTAGTGGTTTGGGGACTAGCGGGTACCAAGAGACCCAGTACTTC.